A single sample gave rise to the 21 T cell receptor beta chains below, sequenced in a study of blood T cell repertoires in COVID-19. The method was immunoSEQ multiplex PCR; TCRdb's version includes in-frame clones alone and lacks a portion of them. This sample has about 81,000 clones, with approximately 80% found just once. Sequenced sample: peripheral blood. The source of these receptors is a human donor in a cohort sampled during active COVID-19.

V and J are TRBV7-6 and TRBJ2-3; 8 nucleotides align to TRBD1. The junction had 6 bases not matched to a gene; V was cut back by 7 bases and J by 6 bases. This CDR3 is built from 13 residues. Germline lookup yields CDR1 SGHVS and CDR2 FNYEAQ. The CDR3 sequence: CASNRQGSDTQYF. For the CDR3, the DNA is TGTGCCAGCAACAGACAGGGGAGCGATACGCAGTATTTT.

This sequence joins TRBV11-2 and TRBJ2-7; 10 bases agree with TRBD1. Trimming took 3 bases from V and 0 from J; bases not matched to a gene: 5. Germline V gives CDR1 SGHAT, CDR2 FQNNGV. CDR3 size: 16 residues. The CDR3 loop is CASSFPRTGGSYEQYF. The CDR3 coding sequence is TGTGCCAGCAGCTTTCCCCGGACAGGGGGCTCCTACGAGCAGTACTTC.

V usage is TRBV12-3 or TRBV12-4 and J usage is TRBJ1-1; D unresolved. V lost 6 bases and J lost 1, with 6 bases in between. This CDR3 has 12 residues. The CDR3 DNA is TGTGCCAGCAGACTACAGAACACTGAAGCTTTCTTT. As protein: CASRLQNTEAFF.

CDR3 sequence (DNA): TGTGCCAGCAGCTTATCTAGCTCTAGCGAGCAGTACTTC. It specifies CASSLSSSSEQYF. V usage is TRBV7-3 and J usage is TRBJ2-7; possibly TRBD2 for D (5 bases). CDR1 and CDR2 (germline): SGHTA, FQGTGA. The V gene lost 2 bases and the J gene lost 6 bases, with 11 bases spanning the gap. CDR3 length: 13 residues.

This clone has a handful of counts. The J gene is TRBJ1-1, the V gene TRBV7-9; TRBD1 is a possible D gene (6 bases). Trimming pared 6 bases from V and 7 bases from J, leaving 15 bases between. The CDR3 contains 13 residues. Germline loops: CDR1 SEHNR, CDR2 FQNEAQ (reference sequence). CDR3 sequence (DNA): TGTGCCAGCAGTCCCCGGGGGGGCAGTGAAGCTTTCTTT. Its translation is CASSPRGGSEAFF.

The chain carries TRBV5-6 and TRBJ1-1; possible D gene TRBD1, 6 bases. The CDR3 contains 15 residues. Germline loops: CDR1 SGHDT, CDR2 YYEEEE. V was shortened by 1 base and J by 4 bases, with 14 bases between the two germline ends. The CDR3 DNA follows: TGTGCCAGCAGCTTGCGGGGCGGGGGGCGCACTGAAGCTTTCTTT. It yields the protein CASSLRGGGRTEAFF.

The table lists this clone with a count of one. J is TRBJ1-4 and V is TRBV6-5; 8 nucleotides match TRBD1. Germline V gene sequence: CDR1 MNHEY, CDR2 SVGAGI. This CDR3 has 14 amino acids. Trimming took 6 bases from V and 6 from J; bases not matched to a gene: 6. Here the CDR3 reads CASSTRGRDEKLFF. The CDR3 nucleotides are TGTGCCAGCAGCACCAGGGGGCGAGATGAAAAACTGTTTTTT.

The gene calls are TRBV7-9 and TRBJ1-6; a weak D match, TRBD1 (5 bases). CDR3 size: 15 residues. V was pared by 5 bases and J by 9 bases, with 17 bases between. Germline CDR1 reads SEHNR; CDR2 reads FQNEAQ (reference sequence). This CDR3 reads CASSQVGGGTSPLHF. For the CDR3, the DNA is TGTGCCAGCAGCCAAGTCGGGGGAGGTACTTCACCCCTCCACTTT.

V is TRBV5-1 and J is TRBJ1-2, with 7 bases matching TRBD1. V lost 4 bases and J lost 6; bases outside the gene matches: 9. The CDR3 runs 14 residues. The germline V gene encodes CDR1 SGHRS and CDR2 YFSETQ. The CDR3 nucleotides read TGCGCCAGCAGCCGTGTCGGAGGGGGCGATGGCTACACCTTC. This gives the protein CASSRVGGGDGYTF. Combining the CDR3 with reference TRBV5-1 and TRBJ1-2 gives the whole variable domain KAGVTQTPRYLIKTRGQQVTLSCSPISGHRSVSWYQQTPGQGLQFLFEYFSETQRNKGNFPGRFSGRQFSNSRSEMNVSTLELGDSALYLCASSRVGGGDGYTFGSGTRLTVV.

This clone showed up just once. This chain joins TRBV5-1 and TRBJ2-7; 7 bases match TRBD2. Looked up from germline, CDR1 is SGHRS and CDR2 is YFSETQ. This CDR3 has 15 residues. V gave up 4 bases and J gave up 2 bases; unmatched junction bases: 9. The CDR3: CASSLGTTRAYEQYF. In nucleotides, the CDR3 is TGCGCCAGCAGCCTGGGGACTACCCGAGCCTACGAGCAGTACTTC.

The J gene is TRBJ2-6, the V gene TRBV3-1 (or the pseudogene TRBV3-2); D is ambiguous. The CDR3 sequence is 13 residues long. The V and J ends lost 4 bases and 4 bases respectively, with 5 bases between them. CDR1 is LGHDT, CDR2 YNNKEL, per germline (reference sequence). CDR3 region: CASSPSGANVLTF. The DNA of the CDR3 is TGTGCCAGCAGCCCCTCCGGGGCCAACGTCCTGACTTTC.

The chain is built from TRBV6-5 and TRBJ1-1, with no clear D. There are 13 residues in the CDR3. Germline V gene sequence: CDR1 MNHEY, CDR2 SVGAGI. V lost 6 bases to trimming and J lost 1 base, with 9 bases between them. CDR3 loop: CASRLTQNTEAFF. The CDR3 DNA follows: TGTGCCAGCAGGTTGACTCAGAACACTGAAGCTTTCTTT.

The chain couples TRBV6-5 to TRBJ1-2; D is possibly TRBD1 (6 bases). Germline values: CDR1 MNHEY, CDR2 SVGAGI. The CDR3 consists of 15 residues. Trimming left V 6 bases short and J 4 bases short, with 18 bases between. The CDR3: CASSSRRGNSYGYTF. CDR3 coding DNA: TGTGCCAGCAGCTCCCGCAGGGGTAATAGCTATGGCTACACCTTC.

As concerns this clone: The same CDR3 also results from other DNA sequences found in this sample. V is TRBV29-1 and J is TRBJ1-4; TRBD1 agrees at 8 bases. Germline-derived CDR1 and CDR2 are SQVTM and ANQGSEA. The CDR3 has 14 residues. V dropped 7 bases and J dropped 0; count of bases not matched to a gene: 4. Written as DNA, the CDR3 is TGCAGCGCGAGACAGGGGACAACTAATGAAAAACTGTTTTTT. This translates into CSARQGTTNEKLFF.

This clone was detected a few times. The CDR3 region has the DNA TGTGCCAGCCACCCGGGGGTTTTCAGCTCCTATAATTCACCCCTCCACTTT. Translating gives CASHPGVFSSYNSPLHF. The chain links TRBV7-9 to TRBJ1-6, with D possibly being TRBD1 (5 bases). This CDR3 is built from 17 residues. Trimming took off 8 bases at V and 0 bases at J, with 17 bases between the two ends. Germline loops: CDR1 SEHNR, CDR2 FQNEAQ (reference sequence).

This clone was counted a single time. The chain is built from TRBV7-9 and TRBJ1-2; 8 bases are a match to TRBD1. In germline, CDR1 is SEHNR, CDR2 FQNEAQ (reference sequence). The CDR3 runs to 14 residues. V shed 5 bases, J shed 6 bases, and the junction held 8 bases outside the gene matches. CDR3: CASSRQGPTDGYTF. For the CDR3, the DNA is TGTGCCAGCAGCCGACAGGGGCCCACCGATGGCTACACCTTC.

This chain connects TRBV11-3 to TRBJ2-7; no reliable D call. This CDR3 region has 15 residues. Germline CDR1 reads SGHNT; CDR2 reads YENEEA. The V end was cut by 1 base, the J end by 1 base, with 11 bases between. The CDR3 DNA reads TGTGCCAGCAGCTTAGGGGCTGGGCAATCCTACGAGCAGTACTTC. Translating gives CASSLGAGQSYEQYF.

The gene calls are TRBV18 and TRBJ1-1; TRBD1 matches 7 bases. V lost 4 bases and J lost 2; bases outside the gene matches: 7. The CDR3 runs to 15 residues. Germline V gene sequence: CDR1 KGHSH, CDR2 LQKENI. The CDR3 spells CASSLEQGRNTEAFF. The CDR3 nucleotides read TGTGCCAGCTCACTAGAACAGGGGAGAAACACTGAAGCTTTCTTT.

This chain connects TRBV19 to TRBJ1-5; D is possibly TRBD1 (6 bases). The CDR3 runs to 16 residues. Per germline, CDR1 LNHDA and CDR2 SQIVND (reference sequence). V was clipped by 8 bases and J by 0 bases, with 17 bases between them. The CDR3 here is CASHFTGGHSNQPQHF. The CDR3 DNA reads as TGTGCCAGTCATTTTACGGGGGGGCATAGCAATCAGCCCCAGCATTTT. Full variable domain (remainder filled in from reference TRBV19 and TRBJ1-5): DGGITQSPKYLFRKEGQNVTLSCEQNLNHDAMYWYRQDPGQGLRLIYYSQIVNDFQKGDIAEGYSVSREKKESFPLTVTSAQKNPTAFYLCASHFTGGHSNQPQHFGDGTRLSIL.

The CDR3 is CASSPGPRVFWGQWEQFF. CDR3 DNA sequence: TGTGCCAGCAGCCCAGGGCCGAGGGTCTTCTGGGGACAGTGGGAGCAGTTCTTC. V is TRBV7-2 and J is TRBJ2-1; 7 bases map to TRBD1. V lost 5 bases, J lost 10 bases, and 23 bases stayed unmatched. Germline V gives CDR1 SGHTA, CDR2 FQGNSA. The CDR3 sequence is 18 residues long.

This clone was recorded only once. V and J are TRBV18 and TRBJ2-1; 10 bases match TRBD2. J gave up 5 bases and V 6 bases, and 13 bases lay outside the gene matches. This CDR3 spans 17 amino acids. In germline, CDR1 is KGHSH, CDR2 LQKENI. The CDR3 DNA sequence: TGTGCCAGCTCCCCCTCGATAGCGGGGGGTTTAGACAATGAGCAGTTCTTC. Its protein product is CASSPSIAGGLDNEQFF.